These 20 T cell receptor beta chains came from one sample sequenced in a study of post-analysis software for immune sequencing data. Antigens of these TCRs are unknown. Findings and caveats of the study: Five TRBV segments occurring more often in patients than controls included TRBV5-6, TRBV5-1 and TRBV20-1.

Sequencing libraries made from TCR beta cDNA carried unique molecular identifiers. TCRdb used MiXCR to reprocess the PCR reads, holding one entry per CDR3 protein. The sample consists of 800,000 to 950,000 distinct CDR3 sequences, about 50% of them appearing once. Sequencing was done on a sample of blood. Receptor source: a girl between 10 and 17 years old with multiple sclerosis.

This rearrangement joins TRBV20-1 to TRBJ2-3; TRBD2 matches 11 bases. Losses at the gene ends were 5 bases for V and 4 bases for J; bases not matched to a gene: 8. The CDR3 runs to 15 residues. Germline V lookup: CDR1 DFQATT, CDR2 SNEGSKA (reference sequence). The CDR3 DNA sequence: TGCAGTGCTCCTATAGCGGGAGGGAACCCAGATACGCAGTATTTT. Protein product: CSAPIAGGNPDTQYF.

This clonotype showed up just a few times. This chain joins TRBV15 and TRBJ2-7, with 14 bases identical to TRBD2. The junction had 9 bases not matched to a gene; V was cut back by 5 bases and J by 6 bases. The germline gives CDR1 LNHNV, CDR2 YYDKDF (reference sequence). The CDR3 is 16 amino acids. The CDR3 region has the DNA TGTGCCACCAGCCCCGGACTAGCGGGGGGATATCGCGAGCAGTACTTC. Amino acid sequence: CATSPGLAGGYREQYF.

The chain recombines TRBV12-3 or TRBV12-4 with TRBJ2-2; no clear D. The CDR3 sequence is 13 residues long. The ends were cut back, 6 bases at V and 6 bases at J, with 11 bases in the middle. The CDR3 sequence: CASSFDLSGELFF. The CDR3 region has the DNA TGTGCCAGCAGCTTTGACCTATCCGGGGAGCTGTTTTTT.

J is TRBJ2-1 and V is TRBV6-6; D not resolved. Germline V gives CDR1 MNHNY, CDR2 SVGAGI (reference sequence). Deletions cut 6 bases from V and 7 bases from J, with 25 bases between. The CDR3 is 17 amino acids. CDR3 coding DNA: TGTGCCAGCAGAGCCTCAGGCGCCCCCTCCTTTACAAATGAGCAGTTCTTC. Amino acids: CASRASGAPSFTNEQFF.

This rearrangement joins TRBV29-1 to TRBJ2-5, with TRBD2 matching over 10 bases. Germline V gives CDR1 SQVTM, CDR2 ANQGSEA. This CDR3 has 14 residues. Trimming removed 2 bases from V and 11 bases from J; junction bases left unmatched: 11. The CDR3 sequence is CSVENPSGSGEQYF. In nucleotides, the CDR3 is TGCAGCGTTGAAAATCCTAGCGGGAGTGGTGAGCAGTACTTC.

This clonotype came up a few times. V and J are TRBV5-1 and TRBJ1-2; 7 bases map to TRBD1. The CDR3 is 14 residues long. V gave up 4 bases and J gave up 5 bases; unmatched junction bases: 8. Germline CDR1 is SGHRS and CDR2 is YFSETQ. CDR3 in DNA: TGCGCCAGCAGCACCACGACAGGGTCATATGGCTACACCTTC. This sequence encodes CASSTTTGSYGYTF.

The chain joins TRBV12-5 to TRBJ1-2; TRBD1 agrees at 8 bases. CDR1 is LGHNT and CDR2 is FRNRAP in the germline V gene. The CDR3 has 15 amino acids. V dropped 6 bases and J dropped 5; count of bases not matched to a gene: 11. CDR3 protein: CASGGDGTGDYGYTF. CDR3 DNA: TGTGCTAGTGGGGGTGACGGGACAGGTGATTATGGCTACACCTTC.

The genes are TRBV11-3 and TRBJ1-4; 7 bases match TRBD1. After removal of 0 bases from V and 5 bases from J, the junction contained 9 bases not matched to a gene. The germline V gene encodes CDR1 SGHNT and CDR2 YENEEA. The CDR3 is 17 amino acids. The CDR3: CASSLDGGQRRNEKLFF. CDR3 DNA sequence: TGTGCCAGCAGCTTAGATGGGGGACAGCGCCGAAATGAAAAACTGTTTTTT.

This chain links TRBV4-1 with TRBJ2-7; 10 bases are a match to TRBD2. The closer fit of TRBJ2-4 to the DNA end suggests the J call may be wrong. CDR1 and CDR2 from the germline V gene are MGHRA and YSYEKL. The CDR3 is 19 residues long. The CDR3 is CASSQRGLAGALGVDIQYF. Here the CDR3 DNA reads TGCGCCAGCAGCCAACGGGGGCTAGCGGGGGCCTTGGGTGTAGACATTCAGTACTTC.

V usage is TRBV7-8 and J usage is TRBJ2-3, with TRBD2 as a possible D gene (5 bases). Germline values: CDR1 SGHVS, CDR2 FQNEAQ. This CDR3 is 16 amino acids long. V was shortened by 2 bases and J by 4 bases, with 16 bases between the two germline ends. The CDR3 nucleotides are TGTGCCAGCAGCTTAATCGGCATCCAGAGGGCAGATACGCAGTATTTT. This codes for CASSLIGIQRADTQYF.

The table lists this clonotype with a few counts. The chain joins TRBV5-1 to TRBJ1-1; D call uncertain. CDR3 length: 13 residues. Germline V gene sequence: CDR1 SGHRS, CDR2 YFSETQ. V lost 0 bases to trimming and J lost 3 bases, with 6 bases between them. The CDR3 sequence is CASSLEWYTEAFF. The CDR3 bases are TGCGCCAGCAGCTTGGAATGGTACACTGAAGCTTTCTTT.

The chain combines TRBV12-3 or TRBV12-4 with TRBJ2-4, with D possibly being TRBD1 or TRBD2 (6 bases each). V lost 1 base and J 3 bases, leaving 13 bases between the germline ends. The CDR3 extends over 16 amino acids. The CDR3 region has the DNA TGTGCCAGCAGTTTAGTGGGGGCCGGGGGCAAAAACATTCAGTACTTC. Encoded protein: CASSLVGAGGKNIQYF.

The CDR3 here is CASSLGLHRVTYEQYF. Written as DNA, the CDR3 is TGCGCCAGCAGCTTGGGCCTGCACAGGGTTACCTACGAGCAGTACTTC. The chain uses TRBV5-1 and TRBJ2-7; possible D gene TRBD1, 6 bases. CDR3 length: 16 amino acids. Germline lookup yields CDR1 SGHRS and CDR2 YFSETQ. V lost 0 bases to trimming and J lost 2 bases, with 15 bases between them.

This chain links TRBV25-1 with TRBJ2-1, with 9 bases matching TRBD2. This CDR3 has 16 amino acids. Germline values: CDR1 MGHDK, CDR2 SYGVNS. Here the CDR3 DNA reads TGTGCGACAGGCGGGGGCTTAGCGGGAGTCCACAATGAGCAGTTCTTC. The encoded protein is CATGGGLAGVHNEQFF.

The chain has TRBV15 and TRBJ1-1; D is unclear. V was shortened by 5 bases and J by 5 bases, with 15 bases between the two germline ends. The CDR3 is made up of 14 amino acids. Germline CDR1 is LNHNV and CDR2 is YYDKDF (reference sequence). The chain's CDR3 is CATSSSGFGTEAFF. CDR3 bases: TGTGCCACCAGCTCCTCAGGTTTTGGGACTGAAGCTTTCTTT.

This rearrangement joins TRBV10-3 to TRBJ2-3, with D possibly TRBD2 on 5 matching bases. This CDR3 contains 16 residues. Germline CDR1 and CDR2: ENHRY and SYGVKD. Trimming left V 6 bases short and J 1 base short, with 17 bases between. The CDR3 loop is CAIRMLRGSGTDTQYF. CDR3 nucleotide sequence: TGTGCCATCAGGATGCTCCGGGGAAGCGGCACAGATACGCAGTATTTT.

The chain has TRBV5-1 and TRBJ2-3, with D possibly being TRBD2 (5 bases). The CDR3 length is 15 residues. Looked up from germline, CDR1 is SGHRS and CDR2 is YFSETQ. V was pared by 4 bases and J by 1 base, with 13 bases between. The CDR3 region has the DNA TGCGCCAGCAGCCCGGTAAAGAGGGGCACAGATACGCAGTATTTT. It translates to CASSPVKRGTDTQYF.

The chain couples TRBV25-1 to TRBJ1-4; D is perhaps TRBD1 (6 bases). The length of the CDR3 is 15 residues. Trimming removed 5 bases from V and 4 bases from J, with 14 bases in between. The germline CDR1 and CDR2 sequences are MGHDK and SYGVNS. The CDR3 coding sequence is TGTGCCAGCAGTAGCCGGGGGGGGCTTAATGAAAAACTGTTTTTT. Its translation: CASSSRGGLNEKLFF. The variable domain in full, completed from reference TRBV25-1 and TRBJ1-4, reads EADIYQTPRYLVIGTGKKITLECSQTMGHDKMYWYQQDPGMELHLIHYSYGVNSTEKGDLSSESTVSRIRTEHFPLTLESARPSHTSQYLCASSSRGGLNEKLFFGSGTQLSVL.

V gene TRBV11-1 combines with J gene TRBJ2-5, with D perhaps being TRBD1 or TRBD2 (6 bases each). The DNA end is a closer match to TRBJ2-7, so the J assignment may be wrong. Germline-derived CDR1 and CDR2 are SGHAT and FQDESV (reference sequence). The length of the CDR3 is 14 residues. CDR3 nucleotide sequence: TGTGCCAGCAGCCCAAGGGGGGTAGGCAACGAGCAGTACTTC. This encodes CASSPRGVGNEQYF.

The chain couples TRBV29-1 to TRBJ2-7, with D possibly TRBD1 on 6 matching bases. Looked up from germline, CDR1 is SQVTM and CDR2 is ANQGSEA. This CDR3 is built from 12 residues. The V end was cut by 6 bases, the J end by 12 bases, with 21 bases between. Written as DNA, the CDR3 is TGCAGCGTCCTAACAGGGAGCGAGACCCGGTACTTC. Translating it yields CSVLTGSETRYF.